This TCR beta chain was captured by sequencing in a study of beta chain features in type 1 diabetes. This CDR3 has 16 residues. Germline CDR1 and CDR2: LGHNA and YNFKEQ. V lost 1 base and J 2 bases, leaving 14 bases between the germline ends. cDNA synthesis used the whole RNA isolate, giving expressed TCRB sequences. Assay used: immunoSEQ multiplex PCR; TCRdb lists only in-frame clones, some missing. This sample yields about 110,000 clones, of which 40% are seen a single time; around 0.07% belongs to the top ten. This chain links TRBV4-2 with TRBJ1-2; tentatively, D is TRBD1 (6 bases). Sequenced: stem cell memory CD4+ T cells from blood. The source of this sequence is a woman aged 18 to 35 in good health. The CDR3, as DNA: TGTGCCAGCAGCCAAGGGCTGTTGGGGGCCAACTATGGCTACACCTTC. It encodes CASSQGLLGANYGYTF.